This TCR beta chain was identified during a study of blood T cell repertoires in COVID-19. V gave up 1 base and J gave up 1 base; unmatched junction bases: 14. CDR1 and CDR2 from the germline V gene are KGHSH and LQKENI. CDR3 length: 19 residues. Profiling relied on immunoSEQ multiplex PCR, and the TCRdb table lists in-frame clones only, not all of them. The sample comprises about 48,000 clones, around four fifths of which are singletons, and roughly 5.2% rests with the top ten. The genes are TRBV18 and TRBJ2-3; TRBD1 aligns across 7 bases. The clonotype originates from a human donor in a cohort sampled during active COVID-19. The specimen sequenced was peripheral blood. As DNA, the CDR3 is TGTGCCAGCTCACCACGGACTTCAGGTTTCGGGACAGGCACAGATACGCAGTATTTT. Translated, it gives CASSPRTSGFGTGTDTQYF.